The T cell receptor (beta chain) described here comes from a study of PD-1 blockade in mismatch repair-deficient tumors. TCR sequencing covered a few patients who responded to pembrolizumab. Germline values: CDR1 MNHNY, CDR2 SVGAGI (reference sequence). There are 13 residues in the CDR3. The V gene lost 2 bases and the J gene lost 3 bases, with 8 bases spanning the gap. Clones were sequenced by immunoSEQ multiplex PCR, and TCRdb holds only the in-frame ones, with some missing. The table lists approximately 51,000 clones, more than 65% of them singletons. V usage is TRBV6-6 and J usage is TRBJ2-7, with D possibly TRBD2 on 6 matching bases. The sequenced sample was peripheral blood, obtained less than 21 weeks after starting pembrolizumab. The clonotype originates from an adult with mismatch repair-deficient cancer. The CDR3 DNA reads as TGTGCCAGCAGTTACGGGCGGGACTACGAGCAGTACTTC. It encodes CASSYGRDYEQYF.